This TCR beta chain was found in a study of spatial heterogeneity in lung cancer. This clonotype was observed many times. The time point is: sample taken at primary tumor resection. TCRdb reanalysed the 5' RACE reads using MiXCR and keeps one entry per CDR3 protein. The sample includes 20,000 to 25,000 distinct CDR3 sequences, approximately 4.6% of them seen just once. The sample was PBMCs, taken at surgery. The clonotype comes from a male donor with early-stage non-small cell lung cancer.

The CDR3 nucleotides are TGCAGTGCTAGAGCCAGGAGCTCCTACGAGCAGTACTTC. This encodes CSARARSSYEQYF. The V and J genes are TRBV20-1 and TRBJ2-7; D uncertain. V gave up 1 base and J gave up 0 bases, with 7 bases separating them. Germline CDR1 and CDR2: DFQATT and SNEGSKA (reference sequence). This CDR3 has 13 amino acids.